This TCR beta chain was captured by sequencing in a study of blood T cell repertoires in COVID-19. The wider study: Spain, Italy and the United States supplied samples that represented acute and convalescent COVID-19.

Per the original methods: Amplification of reference gene primers provided the estimated nucleated cell counts. Here immunoSEQ multiplex PCR was the method, and the copy in TCRdb shows in-frame clones only, minus some. V, J and clone size reflect that table, while D and trimming were determined from the DNA. The repertoire holds 200,000 to 250,000 clones, with about 88% as singletons. The TCR sequence derives from a woman aged 45-65 years with COVID-19, enrolled during active disease. Sequencing used peripheral blood.

This CDR3 is CASSADTGSYGYTF. The CDR3 DNA sequence: TGTGCCAGCTCAGCCGACACAGGGTCCTATGGCTACACCTTC. J is TRBJ1-2 and V is TRBV18; D possibly corresponds to TRBD1 (6 bases). The ends were cut back, 5 bases at V and 4 bases at J, with 14 bases in the middle. Germline V gene lookup returns CDR1 KGHSH and CDR2 LQKENI. The CDR3 is made up of 14 amino acids.